This T cell receptor beta chain originates from a study of blood T cell repertoires in COVID-19. Some clones are missing from TCRdb's copy, which holds only in-frame ones; the method was immunoSEQ multiplex PCR. The sample lists over 75,000 clones, 88% occurring once. This CDR3 comprises 14 residues. V lost 3 bases and J 4 bases, leaving 12 bases between the germline ends. In germline, CDR1 is MDHEN, CDR2 SYDVKM. The rearrangement uses TRBV28 and TRBJ1-2; weak D call: TRBD1 (6 bases). Source material: peripheral blood. The origin of this receptor is a man between 50 and 59 years old with COVID-19, enrolled during active disease. The CDR3 DNA is TGTGCCAGCAGTTTGGGGAGGGGGGTCTATGGCTACACCTTC. This gives the protein CASSLGRGVYGYTF.